This TCR beta chain was identified during a study of Tregs in tolerant kidney transplant recipients. TCRdb keeps only in-frame clones here, not all; method: immunoSEQ multiplex PCR. Here the sample spans approximately 260,000 clones, 80% to 85% being singletons. For this clone: What it binds is unknown.

Thawed PBMCs were FACS-sorted into unstimulated CD4+CD25+CD127- regulatory T cells, CD4+CD25- non-regulatory cells, CD4 and CD8 cells. Points from the study as a whole: Expanding Tregs on activated donor B cells appeared to best identify donor-specific TCRbeta clones. Few patients were studied, so findings need validation in larger groups. Biological reproducibility was not directly addressed, but technical replication error appeared minimal.

V gave up 1 base and J gave up 5 bases; unmatched junction bases: 1. The CDR3 runs 13 residues. CDR1 is SGDLS, CDR2 YYNGEE, per germline. The chain recombines TRBV9 with TRBJ1-2, with TRBD1 matching 8 bases. The sample comprised CD4+ T cells from blood. The sequence derives from a human donor in good health. This chain's CDR3 is CASSVRTGYGYTF. In nucleotides, the CDR3 is TGTGCCAGCAGCGTACGGACAGGGTATGGCTACACCTTC.